The 10 T cell receptor beta chains below come from one sample, sequenced in a study of blood T cell repertoires in COVID-19. TCRdb's copy holds only in-frame clones and misses some; the assay was immunoSEQ multiplex PCR. The sample lists around 190,000 clones, around 84% occurring once. The sequenced sample consisted of peripheral blood. These receptors were collected from a human donor in a cohort sampled during active COVID-19.

V is TRBV19 and J is TRBJ2-1, with 10 nucleotides matching TRBD2. This CDR3 spans 14 amino acids. V was clipped by 7 bases and J by 7 bases; unmatched bases: 7. In germline, CDR1 is LNHDA, CDR2 SQIVND (reference sequence). The CDR3 sequence: CASKGYSGRNEQFF. The CDR3 region has the DNA TGTGCCAGTAAAGGGTATAGCGGGAGGAATGAGCAGTTCTTC.

The V call is TRBV30, the J call TRBJ1-5; a weak D match, TRBD1 (5 bases). This CDR3 comprises 15 residues. Germline CDR1 GTSNPN, CDR2 SVGIG (reference sequence). V lost 0 bases, J lost 2 bases, and 11 bases lay in between. In DNA, the CDR3 is TGTGCCTGGAGTGTAGGGCAGGGCGGCAATCAGCCCCAGCATTTT. It codes for CAWSVGQGGNQPQHF.

This clone has only one observation. CDR3 region: CASSFGSGYNEQFF. CDR3 coding DNA: TGTGCCAGCAGCTTCGGGAGTGGCTACAATGAGCAGTTCTTC. J is TRBJ2-1 and V is TRBV7-9, with D perhaps matching TRBD2 (6 bases). This CDR3 is 14 amino acids long. Germline CDR1 is SEHNR and CDR2 is FQNEAQ (reference sequence). With 3 bases removed from V and 3 bases from J, the gap between germline ends came to 9 bases.

CDR3 nucleotide sequence: TGTGCCAGCAGTGACCTGGACAACCAAGAGACCCAGTACTTC. Translated, it gives CASSDLDNQETQYF. The chain recombines TRBV2 with TRBJ2-5; TRBD1 is a possible D gene (5 bases). The V end was cut by 3 bases, the J end by 0 bases, with 8 bases between. Germline-derived CDR1 and CDR2 are SNHLY and FYNNEI. The CDR3 runs to 14 residues.

The chain is built from TRBV4-2 and TRBJ2-1, with a possible D match to TRBD1 (6 bases). The V and J ends lost 3 bases and 4 bases respectively, with 22 bases between them. Germline V gene lookup returns CDR1 LGHNA and CDR2 YNFKEQ. The CDR3 covers 18 residues. The CDR3 protein is CASSQLDRGSGVYNEQFF. The CDR3 DNA reads as TGTGCCAGCAGCCAGCTAGACAGAGGATCAGGGGTTTACAATGAGCAGTTCTTC.

This rearrangement joins TRBV3-1 (or the pseudogene TRBV3-2) to TRBJ2-5; 10 bases fit TRBD2. CDR3 length equals 14 residues. Germline CDR1 LGHDT, CDR2 YNNKEL (reference sequence). J gave up 5 bases and V 6 bases, and 6 bases lay outside the gene matches. The CDR3 bases are TGTGCCAGCAGGCTAGCGGGAGTTCTGGAGACCCAGTACTTC. It codes for CASRLAGVLETQYF.

The rearrangement uses TRBV4-1 and TRBJ2-4; 7 nucleotides agree with TRBD1. The trim removed 2 bases at V and 9 bases at J, leaving 19 bases unmatched. Germline V gives CDR1 MGHRA, CDR2 YSYEKL. The CDR3 is made up of 18 amino acids. CDR3 loop: CASSQHPTGILPLGIQYF. The CDR3 region has the DNA TGCGCCAGCAGCCAACACCCGACAGGGATCTTACCCCTTGGCATTCAGTACTTC.

This clone occurred once. The chain uses TRBV9 and TRBJ2-1, with 7 bases lining up with TRBD1. The V segment lost 1 base and the J segment 7 bases; nucleotides outside the gene matches: 8. Germline lookup yields CDR1 SGDLS and CDR2 YYNGEE. This CDR3 comprises 15 residues. In DNA form, the CDR3 reads TGTGCCAGCAGCGTATCCGGGACAGACACAAATGAGCAGTTCTTC. It specifies CASSVSGTDTNEQFF.

This clone was found many times. The V gene is TRBV5-4, the J gene TRBJ2-1; 9 nucleotides agree with TRBD2. The trim removed 2 bases at V and 7 bases at J, leaving 7 bases unmatched. Per the germline V gene, CDR1 is SGHNT and CDR2 is YYREEE (reference sequence). This CDR3 has 15 residues. CDR3 residues: CASSLRGSGRNEQFF. CDR3 nucleotides: TGTGCCAGCAGCTTAAGGGGTAGCGGGAGAAATGAGCAGTTCTTC.

V usage is TRBV5-1 and J usage is TRBJ2-3, with 10 nucleotides matching TRBD2. Germline trimming cut 1 base from V and 2 bases from J; bases unmatched to any gene: 4. The CDR3 is 16 residues long. Germline CDR1 is SGHRS and CDR2 is YFSETQ. CDR3 coding DNA: TGCGCCAGCAGCTTGCTAGCGGGAGAGGTCACAGATACGCAGTATTTT. Translating it yields CASSLLAGEVTDTQYF.